One sample yielded the 5 T cell receptor beta chains listed below, sequenced in a study of blood T cells in healthy people across ages. Primed by a sample-barcoded 5' primer and a J-beta primer mix, a second PCR proceeded for about 6 to 12 cycles. TCRdb re-derived calls from the 5' RACE reads in MiXCR, one entry per CDR3 protein. The top ten clones hold approximately 22% of a sample with approximately 2,000,000 distinct CDR3 sequences, about 39% of them seen once. The sample was blood. All receptors derive from a human donor in good health.

The chain links TRBV28 to TRBJ1-2; D call uncertain. Germline loops: CDR1 MDHEN, CDR2 SYDVKM. This CDR3 spans 15 amino acids. The V gene lost 6 bases and the J gene lost 5 bases, with 19 bases spanning the gap. CDR3 in DNA: TGTGCCAGCAGCCCTACCTTCCCAGATCTTTATGGCTACACCTTC. Protein sequence: CASSPTFPDLYGYTF.

A few counts support this clonotype. The chain recombines TRBV12-3 or TRBV12-4 with TRBJ1-2; 9 nucleotides agree with TRBD1. The CDR3 runs 15 residues. Trimming cost V 6 bases and J 4 bases; bases outside gene matches: 9. The CDR3 bases are TGTGCCAGCAGCATACAGGGGGCGGGTTCCTATGGCTACACCTTC. Translation gives CASSIQGAGSYGYTF.

The chain recombines TRBV12-3 or TRBV12-4 with TRBJ2-1; 14 bases are a match to TRBD2. The junction had 8 bases not matched to a gene; V was cut back by 7 bases and J by 9 bases. This CDR3 has 15 amino acids. The CDR3 here is CASTPGTSGGTEQFF. The CDR3 DNA reads TGTGCCAGCACCCCAGGGACTAGCGGGGGAACTGAGCAGTTCTTC.

The chain has TRBV7-9 and TRBJ1-2, with 8 nucleotides matching TRBD1. CDR1 SEHNR and CDR2 FQNEAQ come from the germline V gene (reference sequence). V dropped 4 bases and J dropped 7; count of bases not matched to a gene: 11. The CDR3 totals 15 residues. Here the CDR3 DNA reads TGTGCCAGCAGCTCTAGGACAGGGCCAACTGGTGGCTACACCTTC. It codes for CASSSRTGPTGGYTF.

A few counts support this clonotype. J is TRBJ1-2 and V is TRBV12-3 or TRBV12-4; D possibly corresponds to TRBD1 (6 bases). The V gene lost 6 bases and the J gene lost 4 bases, with 12 bases spanning the gap. The CDR3 runs to 13 residues. CDR3 DNA sequence: TGTGCCAGCAGCGGACAGTCTACCTATGGCTACACCTTC. Translation gives CASSGQSTYGYTF.